The sequence of this T cell receptor (beta chain) was determined in a study of T-cell reconstitution after alpha-beta-depleted transplantation in children. TCRbeta library construction was performed incorporating unique molecular identifiers. MiXCR, run by TCRdb on the PCR reads, gives a single entry per CDR3 protein. The sample lists 100,000 or so distinct CDR3 sequences; roughly 7.2% were seen once. This CDR3 is 14 amino acids long. Trimming shortened V by 4 bases and J by 0 bases, and 9 bases separated the two germline ends. Many counts were recorded for this clonotype. The antigen remains undetermined. Overall study results and limits: Where some patients showed high TCRbeta diversity at day 60, it came from recipient T cells and thymic progenitors that had survived. Fresh T-cell production supplied most of the T-cell counts and diversity seen one year after transplant. Several hundred expanded graft clones reportedly were the source of alpha-beta T cells about two months after transplant.

The chain uses TRBV12-3 or TRBV12-4 and TRBJ1-2; D unresolved. The clonotype originates from a boy between 2 and 10 years old with acute lymphoblastic leukemia, due to receive a stem cell transplant. Sequenced material: PBMCs, taken before TCRalphabeta/CD19-depleted stem cell transplant. The CDR3 region is CASSWTVSNYGYTF. DNA of the CDR3: TGTGCCAGCAGTTGGACGGTCTCTAACTATGGCTACACCTTC.